Listed here are 26 T cell receptor beta chains from one sample, sequenced in a study of early T cells in non-severe SARS-CoV-2 infection. Using its own MiXCR run on the 5' RACE reads, TCRdb lists one record per CDR3 protein. Here the sample spans about 77,000 distinct CDR3 sequences, about a sixth being singletons. Sequenced: whole blood. Every receptor here comes from an adult who was a healthcare worker with PCR-confirmed SARS-CoV-2 infection or an uninfected control (not recorded which).

The chain is built from TRBV27 and TRBJ2-7, with D maybe TRBD2 (5 bases). The CDR3 sequence is 14 residues long. The germline gives CDR1 MNHEY, CDR2 SMNVEV (reference sequence). V gave up 5 bases and J gave up 0 bases, with 11 bases separating them. This CDR3 reads CASSPTGSSYEQYF. The CDR3 bases are TGTGCCAGCAGTCCGACGGGGAGCTCCTACGAGCAGTACTTC.

The gene calls are TRBV18 and TRBJ2-1; D gene uncertain. From germline, CDR1 is KGHSH and CDR2 LQKENI. Trimming removed 3 bases from V and 7 bases from J, with 16 bases in between. This CDR3 is 15 amino acids long. The chain's CDR3 is CASSPPGPQGNEQFF. CDR3 nucleotides: TGTGCCAGCTCACCTCCCGGGCCTCAAGGGAATGAGCAGTTCTTC.

There are a few counts of this clonotype. The rearrangement uses TRBV7-3 and TRBJ2-3; D is ambiguous. The germline V gene encodes CDR1 SGHTA and CDR2 FQGTGA. The CDR3 extends over 15 amino acids. V lost 5 bases to trimming and J lost 0 bases, with 12 bases between them. CDR3 bases: TGTGCCAGCAGCCCCCTAGGCCCAAGCACAGATACGCAGTATTTT. The encoded protein is CASSPLGPSTDTQYF.

This clonotype appeared many times. CDR3 coding DNA: TGTGCCAGCAGCTTACGCCGTCTAGTCGTCTACAATGAGCAGTTCTTC. Protein: CASSLRRLVVYNEQFF. The chain recombines TRBV7-2 with TRBJ2-1; no clear D. The CDR3 extends over 16 amino acids. CDR1 is SGHTA and CDR2 is FQGNSA in the germline V gene. Deletions cut 2 bases from V and 3 bases from J, with 14 bases between.

CDR3 protein: CASSFRTGGAPDTQYF. The DNA of the CDR3 is TGTGCCAGCAGTTTCCGGACAGGGGGCGCCCCAGATACGCAGTATTTT. J is TRBJ2-3 and V is TRBV28, with 11 bases fitting TRBD1. CDR3 length: 16 residues. V shed 3 bases, J shed 4 bases, and the junction held 6 bases outside the gene matches. CDR1 and CDR2 (germline): MDHEN, SYDVKM.

This clonotype was observed a few times. The J gene is TRBJ2-7, the V gene TRBV29-1; D is possibly TRBD1 (5 bases). Per germline, CDR1 SQVTM and CDR2 ANQGSEA. V was trimmed by 5 bases and J by 0 bases, leaving 17 bases between them. The CDR3 is made up of 15 amino acids. DNA for the CDR3: TGCAGCGTTCCCGGCGACAGAAATCCCTCCTACGAGCAGTACTTC. Protein product: CSVPGDRNPSYEQYF.

This clonotype has only a few counts. The chain employs TRBV20-1 and TRBJ2-7; 9 positions match TRBD1. V shed 3 bases, J shed 4 bases, and the junction held 7 bases outside the gene matches. Per germline, CDR1 DFQATT and CDR2 SNEGSKA (reference sequence). The length of the CDR3 is 14 residues. The CDR3 DNA reads as TGCAGTGCTAGGGCAAGGACAGGGGAATACGAGCAGTACTTC. As protein: CSARARTGEYEQYF.

This clonotype was counted between two and nine times. The J gene is TRBJ2-1, the V gene TRBV19; unclear D gene. The CDR3 is made up of 14 amino acids. The V gene's germline CDR1 is LNHDA and CDR2 SQIVND (reference sequence). V was trimmed by 3 bases and J by 4 bases, leaving 10 bases between them. The CDR3 spells CASSMRGSYNEQFF. The CDR3 DNA sequence: TGTGCCAGTAGTATGCGTGGCAGTTACAATGAGCAGTTCTTC.

The sample holds a few counts of this clonotype. CDR3 amino acids: CASQPGGGKNIQYF. The CDR3, as DNA: TGTGCCAGCCAACCAGGGGGAGGGAAAAACATTCAGTACTTC. This sequence joins TRBV19 and TRBJ2-4; D might be TRBD1 or TRBD2, each matching 7 bases. The CDR3 consists of 14 residues. V was trimmed by 9 bases and J by 4 bases, leaving 16 bases between them. Germline CDR1 is LNHDA and CDR2 is SQIVND (reference sequence).

Turning to this clonotype: Sequence at one end of the junction differs from germline and may be a read error. The chain recombines TRBV19 with TRBJ2-3, with 8 bases fitting TRBD2. Germline-derived CDR1 and CDR2 are LNHDA and SQIVND (reference sequence). The CDR3 has 17 residues. The chain's CDR3 is CASSKGRARTSIDTQYF. In DNA, the CDR3 is TGTGCCAGTAGCAAAGGGAGGGCGCGGACTAGCATAGATACGCAGTATTTT. The whole variable domain, filled in from reference TRBV19 and TRBJ2-3, reads DGGITQSPKYLFRKEGQNVTLSCEQNLNHDAMYWYRQDPGQGLRLIYYSQIVNDFQKGDIAEGYSVSREKKESFPLTVTSAQKNPTAFYLCASSKGRARTSIDTQYFGPGTRLTVL.

The chain recombines TRBV7-6 with TRBJ1-1; D is ambiguous. Germline CDR1 reads SGHVS; CDR2 reads FNYEAQ. The CDR3 contains 15 residues. Trimming removed 1 base at V and 8 bases at J, with 17 bases between. In nucleotides, the CDR3 is TGTGCCAGCAGCTTAGGAGGGCCGAGTCTCGGGGAAGCTTTCTTT. Its translation: CASSLGGPSLGEAFF.

This clonotype was seen many times. This chain links TRBV5-5 with TRBJ2-3; 7 nucleotides match TRBD1. Looked up from germline, CDR1 is SGHKS and CDR2 is YYEKEE (reference sequence). J gave up 2 bases and V 4 bases, and 7 bases lay outside the gene matches. CDR3 size: 15 residues. CDR3 nucleotides: TGTGCCAGCAGCATCGGGACAGTTCTCACAGATACGCAGTATTTT. Translating it yields CASSIGTVLTDTQYF.

This clonotype has a handful of counts. The CDR3 loop reads CAISRDRQGAFF. DNA for the CDR3: TGTGCCATCAGTCGGGACAGGCAAGGGGCTTTCTTT. The rearrangement joins TRBV10-3 to TRBJ1-1, with 8 bases that match TRBD1. The CDR3 is made up of 12 amino acids. Trimming at V came to 5 bases and at J to 11 bases, leaving 7 bases not matched to a gene. Germline values: CDR1 ENHRY, CDR2 SYGVKD.

The CDR3 is CASRPSSGGANVLTF. The CDR3 nucleotides are TGTGCCAGCAGACCATCGAGTGGCGGGGCCAACGTCCTGACTTTC. V usage is TRBV2 and J usage is TRBJ2-6; D is uncertain. The CDR3 has 15 amino acids. Trimming cost V 6 bases and J 4 bases, with 13 bases left between them. CDR1 is SNHLY and CDR2 is FYNNEI in the germline V gene.

The chain carries TRBV20-1 and TRBJ1-2, with 8 bases matching TRBD1. Germline trimming cut 4 bases from V and 3 bases from J; bases unmatched to any gene: 7. CDR1 and CDR2 (germline): DFQATT, SNEGSKA (reference sequence). The CDR3 runs 14 residues. The CDR3: CSATDRGTHYGYTF. In nucleotides, the CDR3 is TGCAGTGCTACCGACAGGGGAACGCACTATGGCTACACCTTC.

This chain uses TRBV5-1 with TRBJ2-7, with D tentatively TRBD1 (6 bases). CDR3 length equals 16 residues. Trimming shortened V by 4 bases and J by 3 bases, and 20 bases separated the two germline ends. CDR1 and CDR2 from the germline V gene are SGHRS and YFSETQ. CDR3 bases: TGCGCCAGCAGCCCAGATGGACAGTCCGGGCTCTACGAGCAGTACTTC. This translates into CASSPDGQSGLYEQYF.

V gene TRBV28 combines with J gene TRBJ2-4, with D possibly matching TRBD2 (7 bases). In germline, CDR1 is MDHEN, CDR2 SYDVKM. V was cut by 3 bases and J by 7 bases, with 13 bases left in between. The CDR3 runs 14 residues. Written as DNA, the CDR3 is TGTGCCAGCAGTTTGGGGGGGCAATGGAACATTCAGTACTTC. The encoded protein is CASSLGGQWNIQYF.

The rearrangement joins TRBV5-6 to TRBJ2-5, with a weak D call TRBD2 (6 bases). The CDR3 has 16 amino acids. Germline loops: CDR1 SGHDT, CDR2 YYEEEE. V was trimmed by 4 bases and J by 4 bases, leaving 20 bases between them. The CDR3 here is CASSPGRVTGGETQYF. CDR3 coding DNA: TGTGCCAGCAGCCCCGGGAGAGTAACAGGAGGAGAGACCCAGTACTTC.

This chain joins TRBV9 and TRBJ2-3; tentative D call: TRBD1 (6 bases). CDR3 size: 20 residues. V lost 4 bases and J 2 bases, leaving 29 bases between the germline ends. The germline V gene encodes CDR1 SGDLS and CDR2 YYNGEE. The CDR3 region has the DNA TGTGCCAGCAGCCGTCACCTAGGTATAGACAGGTACCCTAACACAGATACGCAGTATTTT. Protein sequence: CASSRHLGIDRYPNTDTQYF. The full variable domain, its missing parts supplied by reference TRBV9 and TRBJ2-3, is DSGVTQTPKHLITATGQRVTLRCSPRSGDLSVYWYQQSLDQGLQFLIQYYNGEERAKGNILERFSAQQFPDLHSELNLSSLELGDSALYFCASSRHLGIDRYPNTDTQYFGPGTRLTVL.

V usage is TRBV18 and J usage is TRBJ2-7; 9 nucleotides agree with TRBD2. V was clipped by 6 bases and J by 3 bases; unmatched bases: 12. Germline V CDR1 and CDR2: KGHSH, LQKENI. The length of the CDR3 is 16 residues. Written as DNA, the CDR3 is TGTGCCAGCTCCCGTTCTCGGACTAGCGATCTCTACGAGCAGTACTTC. It is translated as CASSRSRTSDLYEQYF.

CDR3 loop: CASSDWTGTQPQHF. DNA for the CDR3: TGTGCCAGTAGCGACTGGACAGGGACGCAGCCCCAGCATTTT. The chain carries TRBV19 and TRBJ1-5, with 8 bases matching TRBD1. The germline CDR1 and CDR2 sequences are LNHDA and SQIVND (reference sequence). The CDR3 is 14 amino acids. J was trimmed by 7 bases and V by 6 bases; bases with no gene match: 8.

Only a few counts were recorded for this clonotype. The rearrangement joins TRBV6-6 to TRBJ2-5; perhaps TRBD1 as D (5 bases). CDR1 MNHNY and CDR2 SVGAGI come from the germline V gene (reference sequence). V was clipped by 0 bases and J by 4 bases, with 12 bases between them. There are 15 residues in the CDR3. The CDR3 spells CASSYSSSGLETQYF. CDR3 nucleotides: TGTGCCAGCAGTTACTCGAGTTCAGGGTTAGAGACCCAGTACTTC.

V is TRBV6-2 or TRBV6-3 and J is TRBJ1-6; D uncertain. V lost 4 bases to trimming and J lost 8 bases, with 6 bases between them. The CDR3 contains 12 residues. Germline assignment: CDR1 MNHEY and CDR2 SVGEGT. The CDR3 loop is CASSSSDSPLHF. For the CDR3, the DNA is TGTGCCAGCAGTTCCTCGGATTCACCCCTCCACTTT.

V gene TRBV6-5 combines with J gene TRBJ2-1; 7 bases line up with TRBD2. The CDR3 loop spans 15 amino acids. The ends lost 1 base at V and 5 bases at J; junction bases unmatched: 5. The germline CDR1 and CDR2 sequences are MNHEY and SVGAGI. CDR3 bases: TGTGCCAGCAGTTACTGGCGCGGGGGAGACAATGAGCAGTTCTTC. This translates into CASSYWRGGDNEQFF.

This chain joins TRBV12-3 or TRBV12-4 and TRBJ2-5, with 7 bases aligning to TRBD2. The J segment lost 1 base and the V segment lost 6 bases, leaving 8 bases of the junction unmatched. There are 15 residues in the CDR3. CDR3 DNA sequence: TGTGCCAGCAGCAGAGCTAGCGGCCCCCAAGAGACCCAGTACTTC. Residues: CASSRASGPQETQYF.

This clonotype was recorded a few times. The rearrangement joins TRBV5-1 to TRBJ2-2; D gene uncertain. The CDR3 is 14 residues long. V gave up 7 bases and J gave up 1 base, with 11 bases separating them. Germline CDR1 and CDR2: SGHRS and YFSETQ. DNA for the CDR3: TGCGCCAGCGGCACTTCGGGGAACACCGGGGAGCTGTTTTTT. This encodes CASGTSGNTGELFF.